Below, 17 T cell receptor beta chains from the same sample are listed, as sequenced in a study of T-cell memory formation after mild COVID-19. TCRdb processed the 5' RACE reads anew with MiXCR; each CDR3 protein has one entry. The repertoire holds approximately 100,000 distinct CDR3 sequences, with 11% as singletons. Sequencing used PBMCs or a T cell subset sorted from them (not recorded which). The receptors derive from a man aged 18 to 35 who had mild COVID-19 (a few samples of this study predate the infection). Cell type and time point are not known.

The J gene is TRBJ2-3, the V gene TRBV19; D is unresolved. The CDR3 has 14 residues. The V gene lost 1 base and the J gene lost 2 bases, with 7 bases spanning the gap. The germline gives CDR1 LNHDA, CDR2 SQIVND (reference sequence). CDR3: CASSIATTTDTQYF. The CDR3 DNA reads TGTGCCAGTAGTATAGCCACTACCACAGATACGCAGTATTTT.

This chain's CDR3 is CASGTVRNEQFF. CDR3 nucleotide sequence: TGTGCCAGCGGGACAGTCCGCAATGAGCAGTTCTTC. The chain recombines TRBV7-2 with TRBJ2-1, with 7 bases fitting TRBD1. The germline gives CDR1 SGHTA, CDR2 FQGNSA. The CDR3 loop spans 12 amino acids. Trimming at V came to 8 bases and at J to 6 bases, leaving 4 bases not matched to a gene.

J is TRBJ2-1 and V is TRBV20-1; 12 bases line up with TRBD2. The CDR3 contains 14 residues. Germline V gives CDR1 DFQATT, CDR2 SNEGSKA (reference sequence). Trimming at V came to 6 bases and at J to 4 bases, leaving 4 bases not matched to a gene. CDR3 in DNA: TGCAGTGCCCGACTAGCGGGGGATTACAATGAGCAGTTCTTC. This gives the protein CSARLAGDYNEQFF.

There are a few counts of this clonotype. V gene TRBV7-9 combines with J gene TRBJ2-3; no clear D gene. This CDR3 contains 15 residues. Germline CDR1 SEHNR, CDR2 FQNEAQ (reference sequence). V gave up 5 bases and J gave up 2 bases, with 14 bases separating them. CDR3: CASSPRLDPTDTQYF. DNA for the CDR3: TGTGCCAGCAGCCCTAGGTTGGATCCCACAGATACGCAGTATTTT.

The chain uses TRBV9 and TRBJ2-7, with unresolved D. Germline V gene lookup returns CDR1 SGDLS and CDR2 YYNGEE. V was trimmed by 5 bases and J by 7 bases, leaving 16 bases between them. The length of the CDR3 is 13 residues. The CDR3 DNA follows: TGTGCCAGCAGTACCCGGACCAACGAGGAGCAGTACTTC. Translating it yields CASSTRTNEEQYF.

This clonotype was seen a few times. V usage is TRBV6-2 or TRBV6-3 and J usage is TRBJ2-7; 10 nucleotides line up with TRBD2. The CDR3 extends over 18 amino acids. CDR1 MNHEY and CDR2 SVGEGT come from the germline V gene. Trimming took 5 bases from V and 0 from J; bases not matched to a gene: 13. For the CDR3, the DNA is TGTGCCAGCAGTAGATTGGGACTAGCGAACCTCCTCTCCTACGAGCAGTACTTC. It is translated as CASSRLGLANLLSYEQYF.

The gene calls are TRBV21-1 and TRBJ2-7. TRBV21-1 corresponds to a pseudogene. The CDR3 consists of 16 residues. The CDR3 sequence is CASSKVGWKNPYEQYV. For the CDR3, the DNA is TGTGCCAGCAGCAAAGTCGGATGGAAGAACCCTTACGAGCAGTACGTC.

The sample holds many counts of this clonotype. The chain links TRBV4-1 to TRBJ2-1; no clear D gene. The CDR3 totals 14 residues. Germline V gives CDR1 MGHRA, CDR2 YSYEKL. Trimming removed 4 bases at V and 4 bases at J, with 11 bases between. The CDR3 nucleotides read TGCGCCAGCAGCCTCCCGTTGCAGTACAATGAGCAGTTCTTC. Translated: CASSLPLQYNEQFF.

This clonotype was seen more than once but under ten times. The chain joins TRBV9 to TRBJ1-5; D gene uncertain. V gave up 3 bases and J gave up 9 bases, with 10 bases separating them. The CDR3 is 12 residues long. Germline V gives CDR1 SGDLS, CDR2 YYNGEE. CDR3 in amino acids: CASSAGVGPQHF. The CDR3 region has the DNA TGTGCCAGCAGCGCCGGGGTAGGGCCCCAGCATTTT. Looking up the rest from reference TRBV9 and TRBJ1-5 gives the full variable domain: DSGVTQTPKHLITATGQRVTLRCSPRSGDLSVYWYQQSLDQGLQFLIQYYNGEERAKGNILERFSAQQFPDLHSELNLSSLELGDSALYFCASSAGVGPQHFGDGTRLSIL.

This clonotype was counted at least ten times. The rearrangement joins TRBV9 to TRBJ2-1; possible D gene TRBD2, 7 bases. Germline-derived CDR1 and CDR2 are SGDLS and YYNGEE. This CDR3 contains 13 residues. V lost 5 bases and J lost 5, with 11 bases in between. The CDR3 reads CASSWGGHNEQFF. Written as DNA, the CDR3 is TGTGCCAGCAGTTGGGGGGGCCACAATGAGCAGTTCTTC.

This clonotype was seen ten or more times. This chain joins TRBV5-1 and TRBJ2-6; D might be TRBD1 (6 bases). Between the trimmed V and J ends, which lost 4 bases and 1 base, there was a span of 9 bases. This CDR3 region has 15 residues. The germline V gene has CDR1 SGHRS and CDR2 YFSETQ. Here the CDR3 reads CASSPQGSGANVLTF. The CDR3 coding sequence is TGCGCCAGCAGCCCACAGGGTTCTGGGGCCAACGTCCTGACTTTC.

V is TRBV29-1 and J is TRBJ2-2, with a tentative D call TRBD1 (5 bases). Trimming took 6 bases from V and 3 from J, leaving 17 bases between them. This CDR3 is built from 15 residues. CDR1 SQVTM and CDR2 ANQGSEA come from the germline V gene. The CDR3, as DNA: TGCAGCGTCAACCGGCAGGGTGGGCACACCGGGGAGCTGTTTTTT. This sequence encodes CSVNRQGGHTGELFF.

The chain is built from TRBV7-8 and TRBJ2-4, with a weak D call TRBD1 (6 bases). This CDR3 is 15 amino acids long. V shed 5 bases and J shed 8 bases, with 19 bases lying between them. Looked up from germline, CDR1 is SGHVS and CDR2 is FQNEAQ. CDR3 protein: CASSPQTGSVDIQYF. CDR3 nucleotide sequence: TGTGCCAGCAGCCCTCAAACAGGGTCGGTGGACATTCAGTACTTC.

This chain joins TRBV12-3 or TRBV12-4 and TRBJ1-3, with D unclear. The CDR3 length is 12 residues. Trimming removed 10 bases from V and 1 base from J, with 8 bases in between. Here the CDR3 reads CATTESGNTIYF. In nucleotides, the CDR3 is TGTGCCACCACGGAATCTGGAAACACCATATATTTT.

The chain is built from TRBV7-2 and TRBJ2-2; 12 bases agree with TRBD2. Per germline, CDR1 SGHTA and CDR2 FQGNSA. The V segment lost 1 base and the J segment 0 bases; nucleotides outside the gene matches: 6. The CDR3 has 19 residues. The CDR3 protein is CASSLGPSGGAANTGELFF. CDR3 nucleotide sequence: TGTGCCAGCAGCTTAGGTCCTAGCGGGGGGGCCGCGAACACCGGGGAGCTGTTTTTT.

This clonotype has a handful of counts. The chain employs TRBV7-2 and TRBJ2-6; tentatively, D is TRBD2 (6 bases). The germline V gene encodes CDR1 SGHTA and CDR2 FQGNSA. The CDR3 extends over 20 amino acids. Trimming removed 1 base at V and 0 bases at J, with 19 bases between. CDR3 region: CASSLGAGLDLSSGANVLTF. Here the CDR3 DNA reads TGTGCCAGCAGCTTAGGGGCGGGACTTGATCTCAGCTCTGGGGCCAACGTCCTGACTTTC.

This clonotype has more than one count but fewer than ten. This chain links TRBV6-2 or TRBV6-3 with TRBJ1-3, with 8 bases lining up with TRBD1. From germline, CDR1 is MNHEY and CDR2 SVGEGT. This CDR3 region has 19 residues. V dropped 6 bases and J dropped 1; count of bases not matched to a gene: 17. The CDR3 spells CASSPSPGQANPSGNTIYF. In nucleotides, the CDR3 is TGTGCCAGCAGCCCGTCTCCGGGACAGGCCAACCCTTCTGGAAACACCATATATTTT.